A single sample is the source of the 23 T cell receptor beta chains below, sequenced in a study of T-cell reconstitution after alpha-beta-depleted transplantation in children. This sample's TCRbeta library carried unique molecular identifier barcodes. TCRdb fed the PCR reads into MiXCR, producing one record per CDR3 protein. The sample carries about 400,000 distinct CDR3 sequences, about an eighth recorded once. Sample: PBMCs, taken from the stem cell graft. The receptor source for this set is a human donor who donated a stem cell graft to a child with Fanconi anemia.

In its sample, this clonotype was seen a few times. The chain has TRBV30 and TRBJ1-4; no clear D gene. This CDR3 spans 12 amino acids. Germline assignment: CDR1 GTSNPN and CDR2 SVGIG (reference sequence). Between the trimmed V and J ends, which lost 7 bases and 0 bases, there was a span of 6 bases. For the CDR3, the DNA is TGTGCCTTCACAACAACTAATGAAAAACTGTTTTTT. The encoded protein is CAFTTTNEKLFF.

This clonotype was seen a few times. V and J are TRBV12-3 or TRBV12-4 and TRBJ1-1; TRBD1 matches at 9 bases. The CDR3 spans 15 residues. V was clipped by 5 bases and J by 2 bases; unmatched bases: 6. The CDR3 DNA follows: TGTGCCAGCAGTAAAAGGACAGGGGCAAACACTGAAGCTTTCTTT. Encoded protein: CASSKRTGANTEAFF.

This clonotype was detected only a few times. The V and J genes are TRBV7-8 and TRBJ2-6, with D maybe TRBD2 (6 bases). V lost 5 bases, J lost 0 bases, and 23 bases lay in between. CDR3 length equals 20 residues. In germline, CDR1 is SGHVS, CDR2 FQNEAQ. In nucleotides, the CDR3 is TGTGCCAGCAGCCTAGAGGGCCCCGCGGGGCCAGACTCTGGGGCCAACGTCCTGACTTTC. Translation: CASSLEGPAGPDSGANVLTF.

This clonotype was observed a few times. The CDR3 is CASSEARGSYQPQHF. The CDR3 bases are TGTGCCAGCAGTGAAGCAAGAGGCAGTTATCAGCCCCAGCATTTT. The genes are TRBV2 and TRBJ1-5, with D unresolved. The V gene's germline CDR1 is SNHLY and CDR2 FYNNEI. The length of the CDR3 is 15 residues. The germline V and J ends were trimmed by 0 bases and 5 bases, with 11 bases remaining between them.

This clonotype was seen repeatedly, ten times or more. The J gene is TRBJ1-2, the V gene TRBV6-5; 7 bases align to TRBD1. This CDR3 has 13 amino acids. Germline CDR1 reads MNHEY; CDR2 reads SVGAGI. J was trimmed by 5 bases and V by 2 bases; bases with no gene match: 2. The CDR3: CASSYTGAYGYTF. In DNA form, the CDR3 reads TGTGCCAGCAGTTACACAGGGGCATATGGCTACACCTTC.

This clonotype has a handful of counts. CDR3 sequence reads: CSARDRQRGSTRDEQFF. In DNA, the CDR3 is TGCAGTGCTAGAGATCGCCAGCGGGGCTCTACCCGGGATGAGCAGTTCTTC. The chain recombines TRBV20-1 with TRBJ2-1; 7 nucleotides line up with TRBD2. This CDR3 has 17 amino acids. Looked up from germline, CDR1 is DFQATT and CDR2 is SNEGSKA (reference sequence). V shed 0 bases and J 8 bases; nucleotides not matched to a gene: 16.

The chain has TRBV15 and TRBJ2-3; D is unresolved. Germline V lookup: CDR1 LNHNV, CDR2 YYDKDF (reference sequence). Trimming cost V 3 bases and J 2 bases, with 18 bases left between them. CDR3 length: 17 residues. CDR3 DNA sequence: TGTGCCACCAGCAGGGATCGAAGCCTCCCCCACACAGATACGCAGTATTTT. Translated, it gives CATSRDRSLPHTDTQYF.

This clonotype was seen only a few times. CDR3 region: CASSIDLINYGYTF. The CDR3 nucleotides read TGTGCCAGTAGTATAGACCTGATAAACTATGGCTACACCTTC. The chain uses TRBV19 and TRBJ1-2; no clear D gene. The CDR3 extends over 14 amino acids. Trimming took off 0 bases at V and 2 bases at J, with 7 bases between the two ends. Germline values: CDR1 LNHDA, CDR2 SQIVND (reference sequence).

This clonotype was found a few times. CDR3 in DNA: TGTGCCAGCGGCAAAGTCAGCCCCACCGGGGAGCTGTTTTTT. Residues: CASGKVSPTGELFF. The chain joins TRBV6-2 or TRBV6-3 to TRBJ2-2; D is undetermined. CDR3 length equals 14 residues. Trimming took off 8 bases at V and 4 bases at J, with 14 bases between the two ends. Per the germline V gene, CDR1 is MNHEY and CDR2 is SVGEGT.

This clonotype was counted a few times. DNA for the CDR3: TGTGCCAGCAGCGTAGACTTATCGGGGACAGGTGGTTCCTATGGCTACACCTTC. Protein: CASSVDLSGTGGSYGYTF. The chain has TRBV9 and TRBJ1-2; 8 bases match TRBD1. Germline loops: CDR1 SGDLS, CDR2 YYNGEE. Germline trimming cut 0 bases from V and 4 bases from J; bases unmatched to any gene: 14. The CDR3 contains 18 residues.

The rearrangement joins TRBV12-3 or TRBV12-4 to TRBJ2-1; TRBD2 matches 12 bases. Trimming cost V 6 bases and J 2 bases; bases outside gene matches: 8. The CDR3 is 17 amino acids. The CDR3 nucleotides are TGTGCCAGCAGAGCTCAACTAGCGGGGGGTCCCTACAATGAGCAGTTCTTC. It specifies CASRAQLAGGPYNEQFF.

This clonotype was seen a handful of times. The DNA of the CDR3 is TGCAGTGCTAGTCCAGAACGAGATACGCAGTATTTT. Amino acids: CSASPERDTQYF. The chain uses TRBV20-1 and TRBJ2-3; no firm D call. Trimming cost V 3 bases and J 5 bases, with 9 bases left between them. The CDR3 spans 12 residues. Germline lookup yields CDR1 DFQATT and CDR2 SNEGSKA (reference sequence).

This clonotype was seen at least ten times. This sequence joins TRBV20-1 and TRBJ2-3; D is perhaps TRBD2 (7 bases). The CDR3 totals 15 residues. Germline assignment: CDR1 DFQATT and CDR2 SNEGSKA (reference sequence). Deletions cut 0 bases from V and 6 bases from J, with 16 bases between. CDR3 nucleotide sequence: TGCAGTGCTAGAGATCCCCGGGGGCGGGGGGATACGCAGTATTTT. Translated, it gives CSARDPRGRGDTQYF.

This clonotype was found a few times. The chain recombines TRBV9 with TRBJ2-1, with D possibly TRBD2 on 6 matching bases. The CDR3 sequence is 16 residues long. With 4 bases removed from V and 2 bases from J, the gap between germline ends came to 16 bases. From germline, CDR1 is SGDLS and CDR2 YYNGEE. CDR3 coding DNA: TGTGCCAGCAGCCCTTTGGGGACTGTGGCCTACAATGAGCAGTTCTTC. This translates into CASSPLGTVAYNEQFF.

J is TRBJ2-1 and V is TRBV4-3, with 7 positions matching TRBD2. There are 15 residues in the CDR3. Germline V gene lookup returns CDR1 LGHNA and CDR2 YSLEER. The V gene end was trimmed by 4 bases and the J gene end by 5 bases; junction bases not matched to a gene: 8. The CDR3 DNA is TGCGCCAGCAGCCTCCACGGGGAGGGGAACAATGAGCAGTTCTTC. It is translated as CASSLHGEGNNEQFF.

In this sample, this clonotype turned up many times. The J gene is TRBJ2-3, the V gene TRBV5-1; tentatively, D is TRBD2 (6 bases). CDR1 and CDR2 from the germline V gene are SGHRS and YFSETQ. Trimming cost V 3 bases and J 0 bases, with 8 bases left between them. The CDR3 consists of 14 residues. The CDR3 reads CASSSGTSTDTQYF. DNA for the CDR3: TGCGCCAGCAGCTCGGGGACTAGCACAGATACGCAGTATTTT. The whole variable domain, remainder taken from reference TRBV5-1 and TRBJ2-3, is KAGVTQTPRYLIKTRGQQVTLSCSPISGHRSVSWYQQTPGQGLQFLFEYFSETQRNKGNFPGRFSGRQFSNSRSEMNVSTLELGDSALYLCASSSGTSTDTQYFGPGTRLTVL.

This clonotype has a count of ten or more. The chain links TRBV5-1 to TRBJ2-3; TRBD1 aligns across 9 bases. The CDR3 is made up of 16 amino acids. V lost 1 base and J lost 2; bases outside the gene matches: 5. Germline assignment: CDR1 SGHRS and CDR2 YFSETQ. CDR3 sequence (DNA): TGCGCCAGCAGCTTGACCGGGACAGGGACCACAGATACGCAGTATTTT. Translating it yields CASSLTGTGTTDTQYF.

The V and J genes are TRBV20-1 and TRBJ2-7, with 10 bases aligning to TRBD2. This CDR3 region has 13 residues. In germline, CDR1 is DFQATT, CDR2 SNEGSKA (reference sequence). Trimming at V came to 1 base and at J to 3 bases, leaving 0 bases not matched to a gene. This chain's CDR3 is CSARVAGGYEQYV. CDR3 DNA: TGCAGTGCTAGAGTAGCGGGGGGCTACGAGCAGTACGTC.

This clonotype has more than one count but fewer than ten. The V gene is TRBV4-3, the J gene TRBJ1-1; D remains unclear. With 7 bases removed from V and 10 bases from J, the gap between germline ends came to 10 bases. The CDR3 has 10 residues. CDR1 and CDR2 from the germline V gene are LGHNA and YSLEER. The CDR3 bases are TGCGCCAGCACCGGGCCCAGAGCTTTCTTT. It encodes CASTGPRAFF.

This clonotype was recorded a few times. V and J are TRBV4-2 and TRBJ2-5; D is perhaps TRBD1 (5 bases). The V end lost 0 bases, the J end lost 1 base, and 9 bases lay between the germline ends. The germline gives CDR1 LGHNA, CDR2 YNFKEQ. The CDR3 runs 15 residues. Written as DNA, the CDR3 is TGTGCCAGCAGCCAAGAGGACACCCTCCAAGAGACCCAGTACTTC. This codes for CASSQEDTLQETQYF.

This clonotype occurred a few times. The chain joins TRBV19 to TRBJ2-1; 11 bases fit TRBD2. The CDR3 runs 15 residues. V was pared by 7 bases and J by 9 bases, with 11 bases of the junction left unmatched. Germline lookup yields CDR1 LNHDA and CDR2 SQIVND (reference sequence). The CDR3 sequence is CASTAPTSGVSEQFF. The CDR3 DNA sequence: TGTGCCAGTACCGCCCCGACTAGCGGGGTTAGTGAGCAGTTCTTC.

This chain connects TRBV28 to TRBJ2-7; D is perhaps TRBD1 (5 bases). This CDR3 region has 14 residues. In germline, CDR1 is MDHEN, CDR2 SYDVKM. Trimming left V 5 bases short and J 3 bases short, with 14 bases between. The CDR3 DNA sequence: TGTGCCAGCAGTCCTTCAGACAGAGACTACGAGCAGTACGTC. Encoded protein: CASSPSDRDYEQYV.

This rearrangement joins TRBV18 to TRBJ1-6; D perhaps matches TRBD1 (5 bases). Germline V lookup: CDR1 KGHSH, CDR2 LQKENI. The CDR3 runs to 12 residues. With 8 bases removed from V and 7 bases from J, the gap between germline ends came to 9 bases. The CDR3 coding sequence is TGTGCCAGCACCTCAGGGAATTCACCCCTCCACTTT. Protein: CASTSGNSPLHF.